The T cell receptor beta chain under discussion was sequenced for a study of CD8 T cells in Susac syndrome. V lost 6 bases and J lost 4; bases outside the gene matches: 4. The CDR3 sequence is 14 residues long. CD8+ and CD4+ T cells from blood underwent TCR beta sequencing. Matched for age and sex, the controls were healthy donors. Notes on the study in general: It was acknowledged in the study that the number of individuals who were included in its TCR sequencing and HLA analysis was relatively small.

cDNA came from roughly 0.53 to 1 ug RNA primed by random hexamers. By means of immunoSEQ multiplex PCR, TCR beta CDR3 spanning 54 Vbeta and 13 Jbeta underwent amplification. TCRdb re-called the immunoSEQ multiplex PCR reads with MiXCR, one entry per CDR3 protein. Of some 180,000 distinct CDR3 sequences listed, over 85% are singletons. Concerning this clonotype itself: Its cognate antigen is unknown.

Sequenced: CD4+ T cells from PBMCs. The sequence derives from a human donor in good health. The chain combines TRBV12-3 or TRBV12-4 with TRBJ1-5; 9 nucleotides align to TRBD1. CDR3 in amino acids: CASRGQGRNQPQHF. CDR3 coding DNA: TGTGCCAGCAGGGGACAGGGAAGGAATCAGCCCCAGCATTTT.